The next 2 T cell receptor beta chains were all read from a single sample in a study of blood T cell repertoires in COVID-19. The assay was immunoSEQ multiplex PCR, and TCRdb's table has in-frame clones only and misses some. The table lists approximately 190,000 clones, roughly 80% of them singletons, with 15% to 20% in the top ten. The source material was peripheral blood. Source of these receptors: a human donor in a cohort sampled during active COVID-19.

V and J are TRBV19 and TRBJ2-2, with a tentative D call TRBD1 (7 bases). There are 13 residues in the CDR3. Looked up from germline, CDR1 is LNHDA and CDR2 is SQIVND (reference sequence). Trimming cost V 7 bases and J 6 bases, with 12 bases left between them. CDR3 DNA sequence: TGTGCCAGTATTCCCAGGGGGGCCGGGGAGCTGTTTTTT. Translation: CASIPRGAGELFF.

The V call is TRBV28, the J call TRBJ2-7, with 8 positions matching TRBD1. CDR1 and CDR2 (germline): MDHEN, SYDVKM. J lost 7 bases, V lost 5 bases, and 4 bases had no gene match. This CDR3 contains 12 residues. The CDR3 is CASSPGGWEQYV. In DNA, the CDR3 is TGTGCCAGCAGTCCAGGGGGCTGGGAGCAGTACGTC.